The present T cell receptor beta chain was sequenced within a study of control samples from healthy donors and cancer patients. Germline CDR1 LNHDA, CDR2 SQIVND (reference sequence). After removal of 2 bases from V and 6 bases from J, the junction contained 1 base not matched to a gene. The CDR3 sequence is 12 residues long. Data came from immunoSEQ multiplex PCR; TCRdb stores just in-frame clones and leaves some out. This table has some 150,000 clones, 96% appearing once. The V and J genes are TRBV19 and TRBJ2-7; 7 bases map to TRBD1. The sequence was collected from a woman under 40 in good health. Input material: blood. The CDR3 bases are TGTGCCAGTAGTATACGACAGGGCGAGCAGTACTTC. This codes for CASSIRQGEQYF.